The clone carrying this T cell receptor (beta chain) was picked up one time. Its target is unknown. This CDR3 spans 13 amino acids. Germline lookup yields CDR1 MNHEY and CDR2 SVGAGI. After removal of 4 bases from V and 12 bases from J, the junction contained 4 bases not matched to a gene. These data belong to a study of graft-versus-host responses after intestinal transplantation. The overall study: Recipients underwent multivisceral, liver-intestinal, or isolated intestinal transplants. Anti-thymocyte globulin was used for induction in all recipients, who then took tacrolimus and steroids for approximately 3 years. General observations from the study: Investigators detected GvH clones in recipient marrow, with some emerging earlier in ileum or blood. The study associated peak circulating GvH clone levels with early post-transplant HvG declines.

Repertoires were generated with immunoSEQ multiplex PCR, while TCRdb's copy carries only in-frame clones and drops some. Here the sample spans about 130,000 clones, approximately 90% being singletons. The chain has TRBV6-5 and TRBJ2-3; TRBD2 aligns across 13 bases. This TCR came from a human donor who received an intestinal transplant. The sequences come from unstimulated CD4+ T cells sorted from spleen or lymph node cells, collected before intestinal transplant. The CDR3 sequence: CASSWGLAGNQYF. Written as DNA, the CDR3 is TGTGCCAGCAGTTGGGGACTAGCGGGGAACCAGTATTTT.